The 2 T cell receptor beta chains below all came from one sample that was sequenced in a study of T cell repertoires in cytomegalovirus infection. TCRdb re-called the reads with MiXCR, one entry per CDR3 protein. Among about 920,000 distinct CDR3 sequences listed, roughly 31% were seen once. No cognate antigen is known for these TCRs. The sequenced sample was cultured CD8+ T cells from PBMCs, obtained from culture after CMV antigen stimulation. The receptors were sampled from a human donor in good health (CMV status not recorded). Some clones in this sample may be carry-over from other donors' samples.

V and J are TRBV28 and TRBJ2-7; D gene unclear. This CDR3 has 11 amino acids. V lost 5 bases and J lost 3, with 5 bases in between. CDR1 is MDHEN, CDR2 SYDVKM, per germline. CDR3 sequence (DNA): TGTGCCAGCAGTACCAACTACGAGCAGTACGTC. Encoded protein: CASSTNYEQYV.

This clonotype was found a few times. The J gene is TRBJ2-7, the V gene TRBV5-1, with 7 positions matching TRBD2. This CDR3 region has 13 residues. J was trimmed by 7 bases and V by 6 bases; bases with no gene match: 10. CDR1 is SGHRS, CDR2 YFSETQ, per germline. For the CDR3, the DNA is TGCGCCAGCAAAAAAGCGGGACTCGGAGAGCAGTACTTC. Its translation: CASKKAGLGEQYF.